This entry is about one T cell receptor beta chain. The data were obtained in a study of prognosis after radiotherapy for stage I lung cancer. CDR3 size: 14 residues. The germline V gene encodes CDR1 LGHDT and CDR2 YNNKEL (reference sequence). V shed 5 bases and J shed 3 bases, with 13 bases lying between them. TCR beta CDR3 amplification from genomic DNA was performed by two-round multiplex PCR. During first-round PCR, primers specific to each TRBV and TRBJ gene were used. TCRdb independently ran MiXCR on the multiplex PCR reads; one entry per CDR3 protein. The top ten hold 62% of the sample, which has 20,000 to 25,000 distinct CDR3 sequences, 36% seen once.

The TCR was taken from a donor over 45 with non-small cell lung cancer. The sequencing used PBMCs, collected before or after stereotactic body radiation therapy (not recorded which). This chain links TRBV3-1 with TRBJ1-2, with TRBD1 as a possible D gene (6 bases). In DNA form, the CDR3 reads TGTGCCAGCAGCTCACAGGGCCTTCACTATGGCTACACCTTC. It encodes CASSSQGLHYGYTF.